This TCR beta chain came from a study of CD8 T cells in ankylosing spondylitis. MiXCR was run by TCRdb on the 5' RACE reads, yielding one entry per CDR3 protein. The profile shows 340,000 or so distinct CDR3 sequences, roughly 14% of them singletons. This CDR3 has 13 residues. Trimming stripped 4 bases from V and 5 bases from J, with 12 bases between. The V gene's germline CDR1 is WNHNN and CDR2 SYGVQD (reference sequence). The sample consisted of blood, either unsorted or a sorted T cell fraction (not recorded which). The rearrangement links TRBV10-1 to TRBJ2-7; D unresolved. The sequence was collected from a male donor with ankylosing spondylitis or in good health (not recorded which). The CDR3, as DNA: TGCGCCAGCAGTGGTCCGGGTCCTAACGAGCAGTACTTC. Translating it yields CASSGPGPNEQYF.